These 11 T cell receptor beta chains originate from one sample sequenced in a study of shared clonotypes between healthy human individuals. It was CD45RO-negative cells, positively selected for CCR7, that made up naive CD8 cells, with terminally differentiated effector memory CD45RA+ cells excluded. The data were produced by immunoSEQ multiplex PCR, yet TCRdb's version contains in-frame clones alone and is incomplete. The sample includes some 740,000 clones, about 92% of them seen just once. Sequencing used naive CD8+ T cells sorted from blood. These receptors came from a young man in good health.

This clone showed up just once. The V gene is TRBV2, the J gene TRBJ1-5, with D unclear. This CDR3 region has 14 residues. Germline CDR1 and CDR2: SNHLY and FYNNEI. Trimming stripped 6 bases from V and 7 bases from J, with 16 bases between. This CDR3 is CASSGDTTGQPQHF. CDR3 coding DNA: TGTGCCAGCAGCGGCGATACAACCGGGCAGCCCCAGCATTTT.

This chain links TRBV29-1 with TRBJ1-2, with 8 bases fitting TRBD1. J was trimmed by 6 bases and V by 6 bases; bases with no gene match: 12. The CDR3 extends over 14 amino acids. The V gene's germline CDR1 is SQVTM and CDR2 ANQGSEA. The CDR3 is CSVTGPGTGNGYTF. The DNA for the CDR3 is TGCAGCGTGACCGGACCCGGGACAGGTAATGGCTACACCTTC.

The chain is built from TRBV6-5 and TRBJ1-1, with D uncertain. Germline V lookup: CDR1 MNHEY, CDR2 SVGAGI. V lost 1 base, J lost 1 base, and 4 bases lay in between. This CDR3 spans 13 amino acids. DNA for the CDR3: TGTGCCAGCAGTTACTACGGGAACACTGAAGCTTTCTTT. It translates to CASSYYGNTEAFF.

The chain is built from TRBV27 and TRBJ2-2; D is perhaps TRBD1 (6 bases). Germline values: CDR1 MNHEY, CDR2 SMNVEV (reference sequence). Trimming removed 8 bases at V and 5 bases at J, with 18 bases between. CDR3 length: 15 residues. The CDR3 protein is CASGVGAGVTGELFF. The CDR3 DNA reads as TGTGCCAGCGGGGTAGGGGCAGGGGTAACCGGGGAGCTGTTTTTT.

The chain employs TRBV18 and TRBJ1-4, with D uncertain. Germline values: CDR1 KGHSH, CDR2 LQKENI. Trimming took off 1 base at V and 7 bases at J, with 10 bases between the two ends. CDR3 length equals 14 residues. CDR3 sequence: CASSPLEGGEKLFF. The CDR3 DNA follows: TGTGCCAGCTCACCACTGGAGGGCGGTGAAAAACTGTTTTTT.

The gene calls are TRBV7-3 and TRBJ2-2, with D possibly being TRBD1 or TRBD2 (5 bases each). This CDR3 has 13 amino acids. Trimming removed 10 bases at V and 2 bases at J, with 11 bases between. CDR1 and CDR2 from the germline V gene are SGHTA and FQGTGA. The CDR3 here is CATGTGNTGELFF. CDR3 bases: TGTGCCACCGGGACGGGAAACACCGGGGAGCTGTTTTTT. The variable domain in full, completed from reference TRBV7-3 and TRBJ2-2, reads GAGVSQTPSNKVTEKGKYVELRCDPISGHTALYWYRQSLGQGPEFLIYFQGTGAADDSGLPNDRFFAVRPEGSVSTLKIQRTERGDSAVYLCATGTGNTGELFFGEGSRLTVL.

The chain employs TRBV14 and TRBJ1-1; 8 bases match TRBD1. V lost 4 bases to trimming and J lost 2 bases; unmatched junction nucleotides: 3. Per germline, CDR1 SGHDN and CDR2 FVKESK. This CDR3 has 14 residues. CDR3 nucleotides: TGTGCCAGCAGCCTCCCAGGGGGCAACACTGAAGCTTTCTTT. This encodes CASSLPGGNTEAFF.

The CDR3 bases are TGTGCCAGTAGTATTACTAGCGGGGGAAACACCGGGGAGCTGTTTTTT. Its translation: CASSITSGGNTGELFF. The genes are TRBV19 and TRBJ2-2; TRBD2 matches at 11 bases. Germline V gene sequence: CDR1 LNHDA, CDR2 SQIVND (reference sequence). CDR3 length: 16 residues. The J segment lost 2 bases and the V segment lost 3 bases, leaving 2 bases of the junction unmatched.

The CDR3 nucleotides are TGTGCCAGCAGTGAAGCCGGGACTAGCTTTCATGAGCAGTTCTTC. Protein sequence: CASSEAGTSFHEQFF. The V gene is TRBV7-9, the J gene TRBJ2-1; the match to TRBD2 covers 9 bases. The V gene's germline CDR1 is SEHNR and CDR2 FQNEAQ (reference sequence). CDR3 length equals 15 residues. After removal of 6 bases from V and 8 bases from J, the junction contained 11 bases not matched to a gene.

This clone was found once. The identical CDR3 is also encoded by other nucleotide sequences in the sample. This chain uses TRBV27 with TRBJ2-1; 7 bases agree with TRBD2. The CDR3 covers 13 residues. Trimming cost V 2 bases and J 5 bases; bases outside gene matches: 0. CDR1 and CDR2 from the germline V gene are MNHEY and SMNVEV (reference sequence). The chain's CDR3 is CASSLGGDNEQFF. CDR3 sequence (DNA): TGTGCCAGCAGTTTAGGGGGGGACAATGAGCAGTTCTTC.

This chain joins TRBV7-9 and TRBJ2-3; TRBD1 agrees at 8 bases. V gave up 2 bases and J gave up 0 bases; unmatched junction bases: 7. The CDR3 length is 17 residues. Germline CDR1 and CDR2: SEHNR and FQNEAQ (reference sequence). The DNA for the CDR3 is TGTGCCAGCAGCTTAACAGGACAGGGTCTGAGCACAGATACGCAGTATTTT. Encoded protein: CASSLTGQGLSTDTQYF.